These 2 T cell receptor beta chains came from one sample sequenced in a study of response to subunit inactivated influenza vaccine. A single record per CDR3 protein comes from TCRdb applying MiXCR to the RT-PCR reads. The sample includes around 850,000 distinct CDR3 sequences, around a sixth of them seen just once. The source was PBMCs from blood, collected 4 to 6 days after vaccination. Receptors originate from a man aged 45 to 65 who received an inactivated influenza vaccine.

This rearrangement joins TRBV20-1 to TRBJ2-1; 7 nucleotides match TRBD1. Trimming took 6 bases from V and 3 from J; bases not matched to a gene: 8. Germline values: CDR1 DFQATT, CDR2 SNEGSKA (reference sequence). CDR3 size: 14 residues. For the CDR3, the DNA is TGCAGTGCCGAGGTTCGGGACAGCTACAATGAGCAGTTCTTC. Protein: CSAEVRDSYNEQFF.

This clonotype appeared a few times. The CDR3 region is CASSLTGGLNEQFF. DNA for the CDR3: TGCGCCAGCAGCTTAACGGGGGGCCTAAATGAGCAGTTCTTC. This rearrangement joins TRBV5-1 to TRBJ2-1, with D maybe TRBD2 (7 bases). From germline, CDR1 is SGHRS and CDR2 YFSETQ. The CDR3 is 14 amino acids. Deletions cut 2 bases from V and 7 bases from J, with 13 bases between.